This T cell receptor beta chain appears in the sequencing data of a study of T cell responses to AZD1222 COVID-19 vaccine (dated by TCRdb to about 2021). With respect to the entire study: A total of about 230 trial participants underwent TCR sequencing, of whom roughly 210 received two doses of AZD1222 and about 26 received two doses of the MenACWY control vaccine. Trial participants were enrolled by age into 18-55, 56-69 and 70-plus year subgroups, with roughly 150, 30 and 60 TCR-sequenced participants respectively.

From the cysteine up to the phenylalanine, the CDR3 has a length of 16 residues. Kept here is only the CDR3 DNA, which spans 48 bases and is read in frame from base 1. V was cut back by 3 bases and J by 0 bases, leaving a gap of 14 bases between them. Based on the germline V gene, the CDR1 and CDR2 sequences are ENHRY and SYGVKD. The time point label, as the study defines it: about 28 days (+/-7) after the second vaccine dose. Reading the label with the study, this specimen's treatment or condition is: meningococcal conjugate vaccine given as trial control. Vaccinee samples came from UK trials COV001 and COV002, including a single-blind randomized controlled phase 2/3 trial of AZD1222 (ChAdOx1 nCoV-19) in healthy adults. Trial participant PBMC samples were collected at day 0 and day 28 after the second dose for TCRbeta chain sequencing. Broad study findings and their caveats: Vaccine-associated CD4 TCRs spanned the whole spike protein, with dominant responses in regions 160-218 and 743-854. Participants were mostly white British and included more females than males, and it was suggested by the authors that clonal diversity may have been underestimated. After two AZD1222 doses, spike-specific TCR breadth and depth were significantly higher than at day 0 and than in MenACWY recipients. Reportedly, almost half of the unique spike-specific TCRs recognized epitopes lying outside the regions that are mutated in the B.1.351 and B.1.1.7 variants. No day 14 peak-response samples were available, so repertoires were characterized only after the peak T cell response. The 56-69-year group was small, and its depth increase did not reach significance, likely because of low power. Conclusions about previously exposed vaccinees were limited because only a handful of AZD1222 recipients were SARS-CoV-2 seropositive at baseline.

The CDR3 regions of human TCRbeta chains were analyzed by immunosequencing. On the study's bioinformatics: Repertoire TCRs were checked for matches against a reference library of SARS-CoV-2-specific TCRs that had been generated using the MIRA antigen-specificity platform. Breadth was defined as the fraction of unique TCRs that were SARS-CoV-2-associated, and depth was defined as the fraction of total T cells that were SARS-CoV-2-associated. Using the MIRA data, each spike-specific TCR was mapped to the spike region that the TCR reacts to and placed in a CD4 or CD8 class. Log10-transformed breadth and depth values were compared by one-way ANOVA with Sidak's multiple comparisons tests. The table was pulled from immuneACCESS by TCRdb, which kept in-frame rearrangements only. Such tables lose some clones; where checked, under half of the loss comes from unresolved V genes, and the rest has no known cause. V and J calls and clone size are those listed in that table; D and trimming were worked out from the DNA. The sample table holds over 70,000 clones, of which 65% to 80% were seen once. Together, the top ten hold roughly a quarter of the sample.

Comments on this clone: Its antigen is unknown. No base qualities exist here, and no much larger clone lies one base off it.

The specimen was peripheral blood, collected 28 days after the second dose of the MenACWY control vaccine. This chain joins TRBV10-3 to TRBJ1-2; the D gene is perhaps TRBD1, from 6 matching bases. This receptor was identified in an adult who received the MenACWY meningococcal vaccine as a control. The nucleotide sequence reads TGTGCCATCAGTGAATCGTTCGGGACAACTAACTATGGCTACACCTTC. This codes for CAISESFGTTNYGYTF.